This T cell receptor beta chain was captured in a study of blood T cell repertoires in COVID-19. Assay used: immunoSEQ multiplex PCR; TCRdb lists only in-frame clones, some missing. The top ten clones hold 1% to 1.5% of a sample with roughly 380,000 clones, 87% of them seen once. The CDR3 totals 14 residues. Germline values: CDR1 LGHDT, CDR2 YNNKEL (reference sequence). The ends were cut back, 4 bases at V and 5 bases at J, with 14 bases in the middle. This TCR was sampled from a man in his thirties or forties who had recovered from COVID-19. The rearrangement links TRBV3-1 (or the pseudogene TRBV3-2) to TRBJ2-5; D possibly corresponds to TRBD1 (6 bases). Sequencing was done on a sample of PBMCs or T cells enriched from blood (not recorded which). The CDR3 DNA is TGTGCCAGCAGCCGATCAGGGGTTTTCGAGACCCAGTACTTC. Translated, it gives CASSRSGVFETQYF.